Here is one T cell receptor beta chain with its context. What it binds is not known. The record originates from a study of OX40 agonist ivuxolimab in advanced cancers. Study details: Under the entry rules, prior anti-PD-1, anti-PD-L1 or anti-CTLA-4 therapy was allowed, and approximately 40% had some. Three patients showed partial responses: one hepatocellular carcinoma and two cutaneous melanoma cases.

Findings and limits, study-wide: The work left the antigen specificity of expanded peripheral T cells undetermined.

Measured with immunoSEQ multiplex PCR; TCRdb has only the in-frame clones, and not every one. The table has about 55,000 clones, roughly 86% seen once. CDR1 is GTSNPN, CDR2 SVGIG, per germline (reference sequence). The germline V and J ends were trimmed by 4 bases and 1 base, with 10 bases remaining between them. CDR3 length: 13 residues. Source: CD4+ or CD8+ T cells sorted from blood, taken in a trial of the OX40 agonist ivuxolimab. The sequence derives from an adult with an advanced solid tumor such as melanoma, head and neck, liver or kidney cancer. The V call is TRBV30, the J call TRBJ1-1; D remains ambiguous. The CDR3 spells CAWKLGGNTEAFF. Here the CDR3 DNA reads TGTGCCTGGAAACTGGGCGGGAACACTGAAGCTTTCTTT.